This T cell receptor beta chain was documented in a study of T-cell memory formation after mild COVID-19. The study, taken as a whole, reports: From day 15 to 85, contracting clones were balanced between CD4 and CD8, whereas later expanders leaned toward CD4+.

Amplification by 5'RACE using constant-segment primers produced TCR alpha and TCR beta cDNA libraries that carried sample barcodes and UMIs. TCRdb analysed the 5' RACE reads with MiXCR anew, one entry per CDR3 protein. The sample lists about 350,000 distinct CDR3 sequences; approximately 14% were seen once. This clonotype was seen a few times. Its antigen is not identified. Germline V gene sequence: CDR1 DFQATT, CDR2 SNEGSKA (reference sequence). This CDR3 is built from 14 residues. V dropped 2 bases and J dropped 6 bases, with 17 bases sitting between them. The source of this sequence is a man between 18 and 35 years old who had mild COVID-19 (a few samples of this study predate the infection). Cell type and time point are not known. Sequenced sample: PBMCs or a T cell subset sorted from them (not recorded which). This sequence joins TRBV20-1 and TRBJ2-7; D is uncertain. In DNA, the CDR3 is TGCAGTGCTAGAATAGGTTTAGCTCTCCCCGAGCAGTACTTC. This encodes CSARIGLALPEQYF.